The 24 T cell receptor beta chains listed next were all sequenced from one sample in a study of shared clonotypes between healthy human individuals. Assay: immunoSEQ multiplex PCR; the TCRdb copy retains only in-frame clones and omits some. The table lists about 2.5 million clones, about nine tenths of them singletons. The sequencing sample was made of naive CD4+ T cells from PBMCs. Subset in this sample: CD45RA+ positively selected. The receptors come from a man between 18 and 35 years old in good health. Some clones in this sample may be carry-over from other donors' samples.

The chain couples TRBV9 to TRBJ2-7, with 11 bases that match TRBD2. The ends lost 3 bases at V and 7 bases at J; junction bases unmatched: 6. The V gene's germline CDR1 is SGDLS and CDR2 YYNGEE. This CDR3 is built from 14 residues. DNA of the CDR3: TGTGCCAGCAGCGCACTAGCGGGAGACGGGGAGCAGTACTTC. As protein: CASSALAGDGEQYF.

As for this clone: Other DNA sequences in the sample encode the same CDR3. The chain's CDR3 is CASSPQGNTEAFF. CDR3 nucleotide sequence: TGTGCCAGTAGTCCACAGGGGAACACTGAAGCTTTCTTT. The chain combines TRBV19 with TRBJ1-1; possible D gene TRBD1, 6 bases. From germline, CDR1 is LNHDA and CDR2 SQIVND (reference sequence). The V end was cut by 5 bases, the J end by 1 base, with 8 bases between. There are 13 residues in the CDR3.

CDR3 DNA: TGTGCCCAGGGGGGAGCCTCCTACGAGCAGTACTTC. Protein sequence: CAQGGASYEQYF. The chain uses TRBV21-1 and TRBJ2-7; the D call in the table, TRBD1, was not verified against the DNA. TRBV21-1 is labeled a pseudogene. The CDR3 totals 12 residues.

This chain connects TRBV11-2 to TRBJ2-5; the D gene is possibly TRBD2 (6 bases). TRBJ2-7 matches the DNA end more closely, so the J call is doubtful. Per germline, CDR1 SGHAT and CDR2 FQNNGV. This CDR3 is built from 15 residues. CDR3 nucleotides: TGTGCCAGCAGCTTACTGGGGAGGTGGGCCTACGAGCAGTACTTC. Protein sequence: CASSLLGRWAYEQYF.

The chain carries TRBV10-3 and TRBJ2-3, with D unclear. CDR1 is ENHRY and CDR2 is SYGVKD in the germline V gene. The CDR3 extends over 14 amino acids. Trimming left V 11 bases short and J 0 bases short, with 15 bases between. The CDR3 is CAVTPSTSTDTQYF. The CDR3, as DNA: TGTGCCGTTACACCGTCTACCAGCACAGATACGCAGTATTTT.

The J gene is TRBJ1-2, the V gene TRBV27, with D unclear. This CDR3 is built from 13 residues. Germline CDR1 and CDR2: MNHEY and SMNVEV (reference sequence). Deletions cut 6 bases from V and 6 bases from J, with 14 bases between. This CDR3 is CASSPRSRNGYTF. CDR3 bases: TGTGCCAGCAGCCCTAGGTCCAGGAATGGCTACACCTTC.

V usage is TRBV27 and J usage is TRBJ2-1; D unresolved. Trimming stripped 3 bases from V and 5 bases from J, with 17 bases between. Germline V CDR1 and CDR2: MNHEY, SMNVEV (reference sequence). The CDR3 has 16 residues. The DNA of the CDR3 is TGTGCCAGCAGTTTTCTTAGGACCATGAAGGACAATGAGCAGTTCTTC. Protein: CASSFLRTMKDNEQFF.

The rearrangement uses TRBV27 and TRBJ1-5; 8 bases align to TRBD1. V gave up 8 bases and J gave up 0 bases; unmatched junction bases: 12. CDR3 size: 17 residues. Germline values: CDR1 MNHEY, CDR2 SMNVEV (reference sequence). DNA for the CDR3: TGTGCCAGCCGGGGACAGGCGAGAGCCCATAGCAATCAGCCCCAGCATTTT. Amino acids: CASRGQARAHSNQPQHF.

V usage is TRBV27 and J usage is TRBJ1-2; D perhaps matches TRBD1 (5 bases). Deletions cut 8 bases from V and 0 bases from J, with 19 bases between. The CDR3 has 16 residues. Germline V CDR1 and CDR2: MNHEY, SMNVEV (reference sequence). CDR3 amino acids: CASRSGALNSNYGYTF. As DNA, the CDR3 is TGTGCCAGCCGTTCTGGGGCCTTAAACTCTAACTATGGCTACACCTTC.

This rearrangement joins TRBV29-1 to TRBJ2-7; 7 bases are shared with TRBD2. This CDR3 is 13 amino acids long. The ends lost 3 bases at V and 2 bases at J; junction bases unmatched: 4. Germline values: CDR1 SQVTM, CDR2 ANQGSEA. CDR3 sequence reads: CSVDGGGPYEQYF. CDR3 DNA sequence: TGCAGCGTTGATGGGGGAGGGCCCTACGAGCAGTACTTC.

Points on this clone: The same CDR3 also results from other DNA sequences found in this sample. CDR3 in DNA: TGTGCCAGCAGTTTGAGGGCCAGGAGCTATGGCTACACCTTC. It yields the protein CASSLRARSYGYTF. The chain joins TRBV28 to TRBJ1-2; D uncertain. V was trimmed by 3 bases and J by 4 bases, leaving 12 bases between them. The CDR3 has 14 residues. Germline CDR1 is MDHEN and CDR2 is SYDVKM.

The chain employs TRBV19 and TRBJ2-7; D gene unclear. The CDR3 length is 15 residues. V was shortened by 1 base and J by 4 bases, with 14 bases between the two germline ends. Germline CDR1 and CDR2: LNHDA and SQIVND (reference sequence). The CDR3 sequence: CASSIGFEPLYEQYF. CDR3 bases: TGTGCCAGTAGTATAGGTTTCGAGCCCCTTTACGAGCAGTACTTC. Complete variable domain (other parts from reference TRBV19 and TRBJ2-7): DGGITQSPKYLFRKEGQNVTLSCEQNLNHDAMYWYRQDPGQGLRLIYYSQIVNDFQKGDIAEGYSVSREKKESFPLTVTSAQKNPTAFYLCASSIGFEPLYEQYFGPGTRLTVT.

This clone has just a few counts. The identical CDR3 is also encoded by other nucleotide sequences in the sample. The V call is TRBV18, the J call TRBJ1-5, with D maybe TRBD1 (6 bases). Germline V gives CDR1 KGHSH, CDR2 LQKENI. This CDR3 has 14 amino acids. V was trimmed by 6 bases and J by 0 bases, leaving 9 bases between them. The CDR3 spells CASSPGDSNQPQHF. CDR3 DNA: TGTGCCAGCTCCCCAGGGGATAGCAATCAGCCCCAGCATTTT. Complete variable domain (other parts from reference TRBV18 and TRBJ1-5): NAGVMQNPRHLVRRRGQEARLRCSPMKGHSHVYWYRQLPEEGLKFMVYLQKENIIDESGMPKERFSAEFPKEGPSILRIQQVVRGDSAAYFCASSPGDSNQPQHFGDGTRLSIL.

This sequence joins TRBV10-1 and TRBJ2-7, with TRBD2 as a possible D gene (5 bases). V lost 2 bases, J lost 6 bases, and 11 bases lay in between. The germline V gene encodes CDR1 WNHNN and CDR2 SYGVQD (reference sequence). The CDR3 loop spans 13 amino acids. Here the CDR3 DNA reads TGCGCCAGCAGTGAGCGTTATGGAGGCGAGCAGTACTTC. Translating gives CASSERYGGEQYF.

The chain couples TRBV29-1 to TRBJ2-5; TRBD1 agrees at 8 bases. The ends lost 2 bases at V and 5 bases at J; junction bases unmatched: 10. Germline CDR1 SQVTM, CDR2 ANQGSEA. CDR3 size: 15 residues. The CDR3, as DNA: TGCAGCGTTGAACGGGGCAGGGGGCGTTCGGAGACCCAGTACTTC. It translates to CSVERGRGRSETQYF.

The chain employs TRBV5-1 and TRBJ1-3; D is perhaps TRBD1 (5 bases). Germline V gene lookup returns CDR1 SGHRS and CDR2 YFSETQ. V dropped 4 bases and J dropped 0 bases, with 8 bases sitting between them. CDR3 length: 14 amino acids. The CDR3 DNA follows: TGCGCCAGCAGCCAAGACAGCTCTGGAAACACCATATATTTT. It specifies CASSQDSSGNTIYF.

The chain carries TRBV9 and TRBJ2-1; D is unclear. Trimming stripped 3 bases from V and 0 bases from J, with 13 bases between. Germline CDR1 reads SGDLS; CDR2 reads YYNGEE. The CDR3 is 16 amino acids. Here the CDR3 DNA reads TGTGCCAGCAGCGCCAGCCGGGCAAGCTCCTACAATGAGCAGTTCTTC. Protein: CASSASRASSYNEQFF. The full variable domain, in which reference TRBV9 and TRBJ2-1 provide the parts outside the CDR3, is DSGVTQTPKHLITATGQRVTLRCSPRSGDLSVYWYQQSLDQGLQFLIQYYNGEERAKGNILERFSAQQFPDLHSELNLSSLELGDSALYFCASSASRASSYNEQFFGPGTRLTVL.

Concerning this clone: Other DNA variants within this sample encode the same CDR3. This chain links TRBV10-3 with TRBJ2-7; maybe TRBD1 (6 bases). CDR3 length equals 12 residues. Germline CDR1 ENHRY, CDR2 SYGVKD. Trimming removed 2 bases at V and 4 bases at J, with 6 bases between. The CDR3 reads CAISETGYEQYF. The CDR3 nucleotides are TGTGCCATCAGTGAGACAGGGTACGAGCAGTACTTC.

The chain employs TRBV6-1 and TRBJ2-6; the D call may be TRBD1 or TRBD2 (5 bases each). Between the trimmed V and J ends, which lost 4 bases and 0 bases, there was a span of 22 bases. This CDR3 contains 20 residues. CDR1 MNHNS and CDR2 SASEGT come from the germline V gene. This CDR3 is CASSGGFTWTVLSGANVLTF. CDR3 DNA: TGTGCCAGCAGTGGGGGGTTTACCTGGACGGTTCTCTCTGGGGCCAACGTCCTGACTTTC.

CDR3 nucleotides: TGCGCCAGCAGACCCGACAGCTACTATGGCTACACCTTC. Amino acid sequence: CASRPDSYYGYTF. The J gene is TRBJ1-2, the V gene TRBV5-1; D perhaps matches TRBD1 (5 bases). Germline V gives CDR1 SGHRS, CDR2 YFSETQ. CDR3 size: 13 residues. Trimming left V 5 bases short and J 3 bases short, with 11 bases between.

CDR3 amino acids: CASSRTSGSSSYEQYF. CDR3 in DNA: TGCGCCAGCAGCCGGACTAGCGGGAGTAGCTCCTACGAGCAGTACTTC. This chain connects TRBV4-1 to TRBJ2-5, with TRBD2 matching 13 bases. The DNA matches TRBJ2-7 better at its end, which makes the J call doubtful. The CDR3 contains 16 residues. The germline V gene has CDR1 MGHRA and CDR2 YSYEKL.

The chain combines TRBV11-2 with TRBJ2-3, with 11 bases that match TRBD2. The ends lost 5 bases at V and 6 bases at J; junction bases unmatched: 10. Germline values: CDR1 SGHAT, CDR2 FQNNGV. The CDR3 has 16 amino acids. CDR3 in DNA: TGTGCCAGCAGCCGACCTTCTAGCGGGAGGTGGGATACGCAGTATTTT. This codes for CASSRPSSGRWDTQYF.

In regard to this clone: Relative to the germline gene, one junction end is altered; a read error may explain this. V gene TRBV7-2 combines with J gene TRBJ1-3; D is ambiguous. Germline values: CDR1 SGHTA, CDR2 FQGNSA. This CDR3 is 11 amino acids long. The CDR3 loop is CASRLENTIYF. CDR3 nucleotide sequence: TGTGCCAGCAGATTAGAAAACACCATATATTTT.

The chain joins TRBV29-1 to TRBJ2-1; D might be TRBD1 or TRBD2, each matching 5 bases. Germline V lookup: CDR1 SQVTM, CDR2 ANQGSEA. This CDR3 is built from 14 residues. V was shortened by 6 bases and J by 8 bases, with 20 bases between the two germline ends. CDR3: CSVVRDQSRDEQFF. CDR3 bases: TGCAGCGTCGTCCGGGACCAAAGTAGGGATGAGCAGTTCTTC.